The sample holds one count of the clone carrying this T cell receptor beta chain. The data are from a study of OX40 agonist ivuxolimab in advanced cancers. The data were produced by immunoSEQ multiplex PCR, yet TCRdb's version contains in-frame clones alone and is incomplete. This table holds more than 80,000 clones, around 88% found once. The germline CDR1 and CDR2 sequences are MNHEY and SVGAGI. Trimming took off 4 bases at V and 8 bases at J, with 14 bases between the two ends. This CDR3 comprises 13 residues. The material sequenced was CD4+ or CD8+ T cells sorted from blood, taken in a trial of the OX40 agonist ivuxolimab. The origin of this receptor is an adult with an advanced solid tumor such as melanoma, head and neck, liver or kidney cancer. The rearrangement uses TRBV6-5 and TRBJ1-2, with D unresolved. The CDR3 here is CASSSGPKGGYTF. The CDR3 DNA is TGTGCCAGCAGTTCCGGGCCAAAAGGCGGCTACACCTTC.